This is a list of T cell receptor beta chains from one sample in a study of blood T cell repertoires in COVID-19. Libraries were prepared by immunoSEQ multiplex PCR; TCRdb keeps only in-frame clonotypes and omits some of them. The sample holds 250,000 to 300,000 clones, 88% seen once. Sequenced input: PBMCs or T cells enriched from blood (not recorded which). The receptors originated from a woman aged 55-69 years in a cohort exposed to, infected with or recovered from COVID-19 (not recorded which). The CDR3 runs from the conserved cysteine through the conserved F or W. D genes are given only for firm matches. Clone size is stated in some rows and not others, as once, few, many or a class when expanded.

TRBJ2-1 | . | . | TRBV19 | CASRLQGSRYNEQFF | TGTGCCAGTAGACTACAGGGTTCGCGCTACAATGAGCAGTTCTTC
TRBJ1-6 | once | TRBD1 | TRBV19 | CATGTASPLHF | TGTGCCACCGGGACAGCTTCACCCCTCCACTTT
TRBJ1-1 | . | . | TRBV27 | CASSPRASDTEAFF | TGTGCCAGCAGTCCGCGGGCCTCAGATACTGAAGCTTTCTTT
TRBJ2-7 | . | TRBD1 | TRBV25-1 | CASSEYLQPGGSEQYF | TGTGCCAGCAGTGAATATCTGCAGCCAGGGGGCTCCGAGCAGTACTTC
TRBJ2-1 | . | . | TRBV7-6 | CASSLAAAGNEQFF | TGTGCCAGCAGCTTAGCCGCTGCGGGTAATGAGCAGTTCTTC
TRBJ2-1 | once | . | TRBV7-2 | CASSLPYSNEQFF | TGTGCCAGCAGCCTCCCCTACTCCAATGAGCAGTTCTTC
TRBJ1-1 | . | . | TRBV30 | CAWSPEKGVPEAFF | TGTGCCTGGAGTCCTGAAAAGGGGGTCCCTGAAGCTTTCTTT
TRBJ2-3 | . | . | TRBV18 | CASSLQGVGTDTQYF | TGTGCCAGCTCTTTACAGGGCGTCGGCACAGATACGCAGTATTTT
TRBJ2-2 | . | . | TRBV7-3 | CASSLMAALNTGELFF | TGTGCCAGCAGCTTAATGGCAGCGTTGAACACCGGGGAGCTGTTTTTT
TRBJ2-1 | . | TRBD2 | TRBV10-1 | CASSLAGVGNEQFF | TGCGCCAGCAGCCTAGCGGGAGTGGGTAATGAGCAGTTCTTC
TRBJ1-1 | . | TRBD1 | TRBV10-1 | CASSDDRERTEAFF | TGCGCCAGCAGTGACGACAGGGAAAGAACTGAAGCTTTCTTT
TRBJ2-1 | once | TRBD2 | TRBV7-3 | CASSPVGLAGGQFF | TGTGCCAGCAGCCCAGTCGGACTAGCGGGCGGGCAGTTCTTC
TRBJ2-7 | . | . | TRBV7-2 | CASGRRGSSYEQYF | TGTGCCAGCGGACGCAGGGGTTCCTCCTACGAGCAGTACTTC
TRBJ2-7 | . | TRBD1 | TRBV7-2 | CASSLGSGTGDTYEQYF | TGTGCCAGCAGCTTAGGATCCGGGACAGGGGATACCTACGAGCAGTACTTC
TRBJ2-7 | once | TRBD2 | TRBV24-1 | CATSDLGLAGGPSSYEQYF | TGTGCCACCAGTGATTTGGGACTAGCGGGAGGTCCGAGCTCCTACGAGCAGTACTTC
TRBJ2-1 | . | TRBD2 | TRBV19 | CASSIDWDSGLAGGPYNEQFF | TGTGCCAGTAGTATAGACTGGGACAGCGGACTAGCGGGAGGGCCCTACAATGAGCAGTTCTTC
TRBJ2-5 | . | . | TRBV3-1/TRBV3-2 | CASSQGTRQETQYF | TGTGCCAGCAGCCAAGGCACTAGGCAAGAGACCCAGTACTTC
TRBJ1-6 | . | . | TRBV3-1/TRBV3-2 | CASSQFRPAALSSPLHF | TGTGCCAGCAGCCAATTTCGTCCGGCGGCGCTTAGTTCACCCCTCCACTTT
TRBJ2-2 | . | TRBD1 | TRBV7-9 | CASSLAQGSGAGELFF | TGTGCCAGCAGCTTAGCACAGGGGTCTGGGGCCGGGGAGCTGTTTTTT
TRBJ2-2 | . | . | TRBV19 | CASKQVYTGELFF | TGTGCCAGTAAGCAGGTGTACACCGGGGAGCTGTTTTTT
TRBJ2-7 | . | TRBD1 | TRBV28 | CASSTSSLDRGSYEQYF | TGTGCCAGCAGTACCTCTTCTTTGGACAGGGGGTCCTACGAGCAGTACTTC
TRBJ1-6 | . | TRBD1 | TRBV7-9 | CASSLAIGQGVSPLHF | TGTGCCAGCAGCTTAGCTATCGGACAGGGAGTCTCACCCCTCCACTTT
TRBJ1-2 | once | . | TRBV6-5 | CASSSRGTRGGYTF | TGTGCCAGCAGTTCTAGAGGGACACGAGGGGGCTACACCTTC
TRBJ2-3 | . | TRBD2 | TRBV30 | CAWSVGGLAGVRTQYF | TGTGCCTGGAGTGTAGGGGGGCTAGCGGGAGTCCGAACGCAGTATTTT
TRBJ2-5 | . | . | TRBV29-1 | CSAVRVLKETQYF | TGCAGCGCGGTCAGGGTACTAAAAGAGACCCAGTACTTC
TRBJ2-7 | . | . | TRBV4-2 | CASSQDRGGGPPYEQYF | TGTGCCAGCAGCCAAGATAGAGGGGGGGGACCTCCCTACGAGCAGTACTTC
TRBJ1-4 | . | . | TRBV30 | CAWSVGGGTADEKLFF | TGTGCCTGGAGTGTAGGGGGGGGAACGGCTGACGAAAAACTGTTTTTT
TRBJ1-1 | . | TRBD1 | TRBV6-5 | CASSRQGVAEAFF | TGTGCCAGCAGTCGGCAGGGGGTCGCTGAAGCTTTCTTT
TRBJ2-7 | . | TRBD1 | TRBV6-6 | CASSYDRGYEQYF | TGTGCCAGCAGTTACGACAGGGGTTACGAGCAGTACTTC
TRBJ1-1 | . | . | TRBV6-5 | CASSPLTEAFF | TGTGCCAGCAGTCCCCTGACTGAAGCTTTCTTT
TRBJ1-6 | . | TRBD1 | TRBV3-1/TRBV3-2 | CASSQGQNRDRGNSPLHF | TGTGCCAGCAGCCAAGGGCAAAACCGGGACAGGGGTAATTCACCCCTCCACTTT
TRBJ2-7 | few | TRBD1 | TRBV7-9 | CASSPGQGAYEQYF | TGTGCCAGCAGCCCGGGACAGGGGGCCTACGAGCAGTACTTC
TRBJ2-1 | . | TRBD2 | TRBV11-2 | CASSVWVAGGGEQFF | TGTGCCAGCAGCGTGTGGGTAGCGGGCGGGGGTGAGCAGTTCTTC
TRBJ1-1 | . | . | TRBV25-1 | CASSEQGRLNTEAFF | TGTGCCAGCAGTGAACAGGGCCGATTGAACACTGAAGCTTTCTTT
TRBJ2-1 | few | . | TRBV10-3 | CAIRDLSSYNEQFF | TGTGCCATCAGGGACTTGAGCTCCTACAATGAGCAGTTCTTC
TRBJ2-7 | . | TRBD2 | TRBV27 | CASGTSYYEQYF | TGTGCCAGCGGGACTAGCTACTACGAGCAGTACTTC
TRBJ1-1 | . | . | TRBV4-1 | CASSQDQVPNTEAFF | TGCGCCAGCAGCCAAGACCAGGTTCCGAACACTGAAGCTTTCTTT
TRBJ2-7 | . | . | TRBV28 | CASTSPGREMRVQYF | TGTGCCAGCACCTCCCCAGGTCGGGAAATGAGGGTGCAGTACTTC
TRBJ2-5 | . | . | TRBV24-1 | CATSDLIEETQYF | TGTGCCACCAGTGATTTGATCGAGGAGACCCAGTACTTC
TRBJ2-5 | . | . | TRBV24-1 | CATSEGGKETQYF | TGTGCCACCAGTGAAGGAGGGAAAGAGACCCAGTACTTC
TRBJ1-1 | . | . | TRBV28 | CASSSPPSAEAFF | TGTGCCAGCAGTTCCCCACCCAGCGCTGAAGCTTTCTTT
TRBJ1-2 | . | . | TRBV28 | CASSLHNRIDYGYTF | TGTGCCAGCAGTCTACATAACAGGATCGACTATGGCTACACCTTC
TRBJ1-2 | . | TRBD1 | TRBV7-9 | CASSGQGGHGYTF | TGTGCCAGCTCTGGACAGGGTGGCCACGGCTACACCTTC
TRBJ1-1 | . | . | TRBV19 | CASSIGGIGAEAFF | TGTGCCAGTAGTATCGGAGGGATAGGCGCTGAAGCTTTCTTT